These T cell receptor beta chains were read from a single sample in a study of cytomegalovirus exposure and HLA in healthy donors. Repertoires were generated with immunoSEQ multiplex PCR, while TCRdb's copy carries only in-frame clones and drops some. The listing contains roughly 43,000 clones. The specimen was PBMCs. The receptors stem from a woman aged 40 to 50 in good health and CMV-seronegative. Each CDR3 is given with its conserved first and last residue. The D gene is left open where the match is weak.

v_gene	d_gene	j_gene	CDR3nt	CDR3aa
TRBV30	TRBD1	TRBJ2-3	TGTGCCTGGAGTCCTTCCCAGACAGGGCACCTGCACGCACTTCCCACAGATACGCAGTATTTT	CAWSPSQTGHLHALPTDTQYF
TRBV27	-	TRBJ2-2	TGTGCCAGCAGTTTACAGGGAAGGACCGGGGAGCTGTTTTTT	CASSLQGRTGELFF
TRBV7-2	TRBD1	TRBJ2-2	TGTGCCAGCAGCGTGGACAGGGTCGCGACCGGGGAGCTGTTTTTT	CASSVDRVATGELFF
TRBV7-3	TRBD2	TRBJ2-1	TGTGCCAGCAGCTTACTCCCCCGGGAGGGCCTTTCACGTGAGCAGTTCTTC	CASSLLPREGLSREQFF
TRBV2	-	TRBJ1-5	TGTGCCAGCAGTGAGTCGACAGCACGGCAGCCCCAGCATTTT	CASSESTARQPQHF
TRBV9	TRBD1	TRBJ2-5	TGTGCCAGCAGCCCCGGACAGGGGAACCAAGAGACCCAGTACTTC	CASSPGQGNQETQYF
TRBV15	-	TRBJ2-7	TGTGCCACCAGCAGAGATGGGGCTAGATGGTACGAGCAGTACTTC	CATSRDGARWYEQYF
TRBV6-5	-	TRBJ2-3	TGTGCCAGCAGTTACGGCGCTAGCGGCACAGATACGCAGTATTTT	CASSYGASGTDTQYF
TRBV4-1	-	TRBJ1-1	TGCGCCAGCAGCACCAGGGGGAACACTGAAGCTTTCTTT	CASSTRGNTEAFF
TRBV6-5	TRBD2	TRBJ2-7	TGTGCCAGCAGCAGGCTAGCGGCAGGCTACGAGCAGTACTTC	CASSRLAAGYEQYF
TRBV5-1	TRBD2	TRBJ2-3	TGCGCCAGCCGAGCGGGAGTAAAGGACACAGATACGCAGTATTTT	CASRAGVKDTDTQYF
TRBV4-3	-	TRBJ1-4	TGCGCCAGCAGCCCCTTTGCGGGTGCAACTAATGAAAAACTGTTTTTT	CASSPFAGATNEKLFF
TRBV25-1	-	TRBJ1-1	TGTGCCAGCAGGACCAGCGTCGGGAACACTGAAGCTTTCTTT	CASRTSVGNTEAFF
TRBV10-3	TRBD1	TRBJ1-2	TGTGCCATCAGTGGGCCCCTCGGGGGACAGGGTAACTATGGCTACACCTTC	CAISGPLGGQGNYGYTF
TRBV14	TRBD2	TRBJ2-7	TGTGCCAGCAGCCAAGCACGTGGACTAGCGGGAGTCCGAACATCCTACGAGCAGTACTTC	CASSQARGLAGVRTSYEQYF
TRBV4-3	-	TRBJ2-7	TGCGCCAGCAGCCAAGGTATGGGGGCCCCCTACGAGCAGTACTTC	CASSQGMGAPYEQYF
TRBV6-4	TRBD2	TRBJ2-1	TGTGCCAGCAGTGACTCAGCGGGAGGGAATGAGCAGTTCTTC	CASSDSAGGNEQFF
TRBV2	-	TRBJ2-4	TGTGCCAGCACAGGGATGACCGCCAGGGACATTCAGTACTTC	CASTGMTARDIQYF
TRBV10-3	-	TRBJ1-2	TGTGCCATCAGTGAAGCGAATGAGGGCTACACCTTC	CAISEANEGYTF
TRBV7-9	TRBD2	TRBJ2-3	TGTGCCAGCAGCTTGGTAGCGGGAGGGGCAGATACGCAGTATTTT	CASSLVAGGADTQYF
TRBV9	TRBD2	TRBJ2-5	TGTGCCAGCAGCCCCGGACTAGCGGAACCTAAAAGAGAGACCCAGTACTTC	CASSPGLAEPKRETQYF
TRBV6-5	TRBD1	TRBJ1-1	TGTGCCAGCAGTACAACAGGGGGCTGGAGGGCTTTCTTT	CASSTTGGWRAFF
TRBV11-2	-	TRBJ2-5	TGTGCCAGCAGCTCTTCTCGGGGGGAGACCCAGTACTTC	CASSSSRGETQYF
TRBV5-1	-	TRBJ2-1	TGCGCCAGCAGCTTAGGGCAGGGTGTCGATGAGCAGTTCTTC	CASSLGQGVDEQFF
TRBV27	TRBD1	TRBJ1-2	TGTGCCAGCAGTTTGGGAAGGACAGGGGGCTATGGCTACACCTTC	CASSLGRTGGYGYTF
TRBV6-5	-	TRBJ2-7	TGTGCCAGCAGCACCCTGGGGGGGCACGAGCAGTACTTC	CASSTLGGHEQYF
TRBV4-2	TRBD1	TRBJ1-2	TGTGCCAGCAGCCAAGAACTTGACAGGGTCCTCGGCTACACCTTC	CASSQELDRVLGYTF
TRBV18	TRBD1	TRBJ1-5	TGTGCCAGCTCGACAGGGGGGTATGATCAGCCCCAGCATTTT	CASSTGGYDQPQHF
TRBV5-1	-	TRBJ2-5	TGCGCCAGCAGCTGGACTCTCCAAGAGACCCAGTACTTC	CASSWTLQETQYF
TRBV2	TRBD2	TRBJ2-7	TGTGCCAGCAGTGCGAGACTAGCGGGAGGGGCCTCCTACGAGCAGTACTTC	CASSARLAGGASYEQYF
TRBV9	TRBD1	TRBJ2-1	TGTGCCAGCAGCCCCTCGGGACAGGGCAGTGAGCAGTTCTTC	CASSPSGQGSEQFF
TRBV7-6	TRBD1	TRBJ1-5	TGTGCCAGCAGCTTAGTACGGACAGGGATGTATCGTAATCAGCCCCAGCATTTT	CASSLVRTGMYRNQPQHF
TRBV4-2	-	TRBJ2-7	TGTGCCAGCAGCGCCCGGGAAGCTGACGAGCAGTACTTC	CASSAREADEQYF
TRBV7-2	-	TRBJ2-4	TGTGCCAGCAACGATCCGGGGGAAAACATTCAGTACTTC	CASNDPGENIQYF
TRBV4-2	TRBD2	TRBJ2-1	TGTGCCAGCAGCCAAGAGGGACTAGCGGGAGTTCTCTTC	CASSQEGLAGVLF
TRBV14	TRBD2	TRBJ2-4	TGTGCCAGCAGCCCACTTCCGGGAGGATTGTCTCAGTACTTC	CASSPLPGGLSQYF
TRBV10-3	TRBD2	TRBJ2-1	TGTGCCATCAGTGGAGGACTAGCGGGAGACGGGGGGAGGAATGAGCAGTTCTTC	CAISGGLAGDGGRNEQFF
TRBV7-2	-	TRBJ2-5	TGTGCCAGCAGCTTCAAGGGACTCCTGTGGGGGGAGACCCAGTACTTC	CASSFKGLLWGETQYF
TRBV6-5	-	TRBJ2-7	TGTGCCAGCGGGGAGGCTTCCACCTCCTACGAGCAGTACTTC	CASGEASTSYEQYF
TRBV6-1	TRBD2	TRBJ2-1	TGTGCCGGGATGGGGAGCGGGGGTCCCGACAATGAGCAGTTCTTC	CAGMGSGGPDNEQFF
TRBV5-4	TRBD1	TRBJ2-3	TGTGCCAGCAGCTCACAGGGGACAGATACGCAGTATTTT	CASSSQGTDTQYF
TRBV2	TRBD1	TRBJ2-5	TGTGCCAGCAGGGGTGGGACAGGGGTTCAAGAGACCCAGTACTTC	CASRGGTGVQETQYF
TRBV28	TRBD1	TRBJ2-1	TGTGCCAGCAGTTTGCCATGGACAGGGGTCGGCAATGAGCAGTTCTTC	CASSLPWTGVGNEQFF
TRBV7-2	TRBD1	TRBJ2-7	TGTGCCAGCAGCTCCGGGACAGGGGTATACGAGCAGTACTTC	CASSSGTGVYEQYF
TRBV28	TRBD2	TRBJ2-1	TGTGCCAGCATTCTGACTAGCGGGGACAATGAGCAGTTCTTC	CASILTSGDNEQFF
TRBV7-3	-	TRBJ2-7	TGTGCCAGCAGCTTAAAGTCTTCAGGGCGGGGCGAGCAGTACTTC	CASSLKSSGRGEQYF
TRBV6-5	TRBD1	TRBJ1-5	TGTGCCAGTAGTCCCGGGACAGCACTCAATCAGCCCCAGCATTTT	CASSPGTALNQPQHF
TRBV30	-	TRBJ2-1	TGTGCCTGGGGGGTCGGGTGGAGGATCTCCAATGAGCAGTTCTTC	CAWGVGWRISNEQFF
TRBV7-3	TRBD2	TRBJ2-1	TGTGCCAGCAGCATTAGCGGGAGGGGGAATGAGCAGTTCTTC	CASSISGRGNEQFF
TRBV25-1	-	TRBJ1-1	TGTGCCAGCAGTCTTAGAAAGAACACTGAAGCTTTCTTT	CASSLRKNTEAFF
TRBV9	TRBD2	TRBJ2-1	TGTGCCAGCAGCGCAGTACTAGCGGGAGCCTACAATGAGCAGTTCTTC	CASSAVLAGAYNEQFF
TRBV7-9	TRBD2	TRBJ2-7	TGTGCCAGCAGCTTAGCTACTAGCGGGACCTCCTACGAGCAGTACTTC	CASSLATSGTSYEQYF
TRBV6-5	-	TRBJ2-3	TGTGCCAGTTATAGCACAGATACGCAGTATTTT	CASYSTDTQYF
TRBV27	-	TRBJ1-2	TGTGCCAGCAGTCCGTCTTCGAACTATGGCTACACCTTC	CASSPSSNYGYTF